The 3 T cell receptor beta chains given below trace back to one sample, sequenced in a study of low-dose radiotherapy and immunotherapy resistance in tumors. Gene-specific TRAV and TRBV primers were used for first-strand cDNA, covering alpha and beta chains. The PCR that amplified TCRs ran for 20 to 25 cycles, relying on a constant-region primer and a V-primer adapter. MiXCR, applied by TCRdb to the reads, yields one record per CDR3 protein. The sample has tens of thousands of distinct CDR3 sequences; under 20% are singletons. Time point in this sample: after trial treatment. Stated treatment: LDRT plus nivolumab, ipilimumab, low-dose cyclophosphamide and aspirin (RACIN trial). This sample comprised PBMCs, obtained after low-dose radiotherapy plus immunotherapy. These TCRs come from a male donor with prostate cancer.

This clonotype was picked up many times. In DNA, the CDR3 is TGCGCCAGCAGCCAAGTAATCGGTTCGGTAACGGAGACCCAGTACTTC. This codes for CASSQVIGSVTETQYF. The chain has TRBV4-3 and TRBJ2-5; D gene uncertain. The length of the CDR3 is 16 residues. Trimming cost V 1 base and J 5 bases, with 17 bases left between them. The V gene's germline CDR1 is LGHNA and CDR2 YSLEER.

This clonotype occurred many times. The chain is built from TRBV28 and TRBJ2-5; possibly TRBD1 or TRBD2 for D (5 bases each). The CDR3 contains 16 residues. Germline values: CDR1 MDHEN, CDR2 SYDVKM. V was shortened by 7 bases and J by 5 bases, with 23 bases between the two germline ends. As DNA, the CDR3 is TGTGCCAGCACCCGGGGCCAGAGGCTTGTCGGGGAGACCCAGTACTTC. Protein product: CASTRGQRLVGETQYF.

The chain employs TRBV20-1 and TRBJ2-7; TRBD2 is a possible D gene (6 bases). The ends were cut back, 5 bases at V and 6 bases at J, with 14 bases in the middle. The germline V gene has CDR1 DFQATT and CDR2 SNEGSKA (reference sequence). This CDR3 is built from 12 residues. This CDR3 is CSARPGLGEQYF. The CDR3, as DNA: TGCAGTGCTCGTCCGGGACTTGGCGAGCAGTACTTC.